The 23 T cell receptor beta chains below were found in one sample sequenced in a study of breast tumors, draining lymph nodes, adjacent tissues. In TCRdb, the multiplex PCR reads were re-called with MiXCR into one record per CDR3 protein. This sample has fewer than 150,000 distinct CDR3 sequences, with about 20% found just once. Samples came from axillary lymph nodes draining the breast cancer. The sample taken for sequencing was axillary lymph node tissue. These receptors all come from a female donor with breast cancer. Some clones in this sample may be carry-over from other donors' samples.

The chain carries TRBV27 and TRBJ2-5; TRBD2 aligns across 13 bases. Germline CDR1 MNHEY, CDR2 SMNVEV (reference sequence). This CDR3 is 18 amino acids long. Trimming at V came to 5 bases and at J to 2 bases, leaving 11 bases not matched to a gene. CDR3 sequence reads: CASSLVGPGLAGQETQYF. The CDR3 DNA reads as TGTGCCAGCAGTCTAGTAGGACCGGGACTAGCGGGACAAGAGACCCAGTACTTC.

There are many counts of this clonotype. The chain recombines TRBV9 with TRBJ2-1; 12 bases fit TRBD2. The J segment lost 8 bases and the V segment lost 3 bases, leaving 9 bases of the junction unmatched. CDR1 is SGDLS and CDR2 is YYNGEE in the germline V gene. The CDR3 covers 16 residues. The CDR3 nucleotides read TGTGCCAGCAGCGGTGGATCTAGCGGGAGGGTTTATGAGCAGTTCTTC. The encoded protein is CASSGGSSGRVYEQFF.

This clonotype was seen ten or more times. The DNA of the CDR3 is TGTGCCAGCAGCTTACTTTACAGGCCCTACGAGCAGTACTTC. Protein sequence: CASSLLYRPYEQYF. The chain joins TRBV7-2 to TRBJ2-7; D is perhaps TRBD1 (5 bases). The germline CDR1 and CDR2 sequences are SGHTA and FQGNSA. The CDR3 runs to 14 residues. Between the trimmed V and J ends, which lost 2 bases and 2 bases, there was a span of 10 bases.

This clonotype came up many times. The chain couples TRBV2 to TRBJ2-1; possibly TRBD2 for D (5 bases). This CDR3 is built from 13 residues. Trimming removed 7 bases from V and 10 bases from J, with 17 bases in between. Germline values: CDR1 SNHLY, CDR2 FYNNEI. The CDR3: CASNPLRASEQFF. CDR3 nucleotides: TGTGCCAGCAACCCTTTGAGGGCCAGCGAGCAGTTCTTC.

This clonotype was observed many times. V usage is TRBV18 and J usage is TRBJ2-1, with TRBD2 matching over 10 bases. The CDR3 extends over 15 amino acids. CDR1 and CDR2 (germline): KGHSH, LQKENI. Unmatched junction bases numbered 10, after V lost 6 bases and J lost 8 bases. Here the CDR3 reads CASSPTSGISDEQFF. The CDR3 DNA is TGTGCCAGCTCCCCTACTAGCGGGATTTCGGATGAGCAGTTCTTC.

CDR3 loop: CASSPSGTSNTGELFF. CDR3 nucleotide sequence: TGTGCCAGCTCACCTAGCGGGACCTCGAACACCGGGGAGCTGTTTTTT. The genes are TRBV18 and TRBJ2-2; TRBD2 matches 8 bases. Germline trimming cut 3 bases from V and 0 bases from J; bases unmatched to any gene: 3. The CDR3 spans 16 residues. Germline V lookup: CDR1 KGHSH, CDR2 LQKENI.

This clonotype was seen at least ten times. J is TRBJ2-1 and V is TRBV5-4; TRBD1 is a possible D gene (7 bases). CDR3 length equals 15 residues. Trimming shortened V by 4 bases and J by 5 bases, and 16 bases separated the two germline ends. The germline V gene has CDR1 SGHNT and CDR2 YYREEE (reference sequence). The CDR3 sequence is CASSRQGGLHNEQFF. DNA for the CDR3: TGTGCCAGCAGCAGACAGGGAGGTTTGCACAATGAGCAGTTCTTC.

This clonotype has ten or more counts. The rearrangement joins TRBV20-1 to TRBJ1-5; D gene ambiguous. The V gene's germline CDR1 is DFQATT and CDR2 SNEGSKA (reference sequence). V dropped 5 bases and J dropped 0 bases, with 11 bases sitting between them. The CDR3 extends over 14 amino acids. DNA of the CDR3: TGCAGTGCTGAGGCGGCCCTTAGCAATCAGCCCCAGCATTTT. Protein sequence: CSAEAALSNQPQHF.

This clonotype was detected ten times or more. J is TRBJ2-1 and V is TRBV2, with TRBD2 identical over 7 bases. CDR3 length equals 14 residues. V was clipped by 6 bases and J by 3 bases; unmatched bases: 5. CDR1 and CDR2 (germline): SNHLY, FYNNEI. The CDR3 nucleotides read TGTGCCAGCAGGGGGGAGGGTCACTACAATGAGCAGTTCTTC. Translated: CASRGEGHYNEQFF.

The table lists this clonotype with a few counts. In nucleotides, the CDR3 is TGTGCCAGCAGCGACCGAGGTTCTAGCGGGAGCTCCTACAATGAGCAGTTCTTC. This encodes CASSDRGSSGSSYNEQFF. This chain connects TRBV3-1 to TRBJ2-1, with 10 positions matching TRBD2. The junction had 10 bases not matched to a gene; V was cut back by 5 bases and J by 0 bases. The V gene's germline CDR1 is LGHDT and CDR2 YNNKEL (reference sequence). This CDR3 region has 18 residues.

This clonotype was detected many times. The gene calls are TRBV5-1 and TRBJ2-7; 10 bases match TRBD1. The CDR3 contains 16 residues. Germline V lookup: CDR1 SGHRS, CDR2 YFSETQ. V lost 4 bases, J lost 9 bases, and 16 bases stayed unmatched. CDR3 sequence reads: CASSPGQGEALRWQYF. CDR3 in DNA: TGCGCCAGCAGCCCAGGACAGGGGGAGGCCCTCCGGTGGCAGTACTTC.

This clonotype was seen many times. The chain employs TRBV20-1 and TRBJ2-7; D might be TRBD1 (6 bases). Germline lookup yields CDR1 DFQATT and CDR2 SNEGSKA (reference sequence). The V end was cut by 6 bases, the J end by 4 bases, with 13 bases between. This CDR3 spans 12 amino acids. The DNA for the CDR3 is TGCAGTGCACTTGCCAGGGGATACGAGCAGTACTTC. Protein sequence: CSALARGYEQYF.

This clonotype appeared a single time. A much larger clone differs by one base, so this may be a read error. The V call is TRBV3-1, the J call TRBJ2-7; 9 bases are a match to TRBD2. CDR1 LGHDT and CDR2 YNNKEL come from the germline V gene (reference sequence). CDR3 size: 15 residues. The CDR3 sequence is CATSQGTSSFYEQYF. In nucleotides, the CDR3 is TGTGCCACCAGCCAGGGGACTAGCAGTTTCTACGAGCAGTACTTC.

The J gene is TRBJ2-7, the V gene TRBV28; a weak D match, TRBD2 (6 bases). This CDR3 contains 15 residues. The germline V and J ends were trimmed by 5 bases and 1 base, with 15 bases remaining between them. In germline, CDR1 is MDHEN, CDR2 SYDVKM. CDR3 residues: CASSPRGLTSYEQYF. CDR3 sequence (DNA): TGTGCCAGCAGTCCTCGGGGACTTACTTCCTACGAGCAGTACTTC.

This clonotype occurred many times. The rearrangement uses TRBV12-5 and TRBJ2-7; weak D call: TRBD2 (6 bases). This CDR3 is 16 amino acids long. Trimming removed 6 bases from V and 2 bases from J, with 20 bases in between. Per germline, CDR1 LGHNT and CDR2 FRNRAP. CDR3 protein: CASGRDSRQFAYEQYF. The DNA for the CDR3 is TGTGCTAGTGGCCGGGACTCCCGCCAGTTCGCCTACGAGCAGTACTTC. The entire variable domain, with the rest obtained from reference TRBV12-5 and TRBJ2-7, is as follows: DARVTQTPRHKVTEMGQEVTMRCQPILGHNTVFWYRQTMMQGLELLAYFRNRAPLDDSGMPKDRFSAEMPDATLATLKIQPSEPRDSAVYFCASGRDSRQFAYEQYFGPGTRLTVT.

About this clonotype: A much bigger clone sits one base away, suggesting this may be a read error. J is TRBJ2-7 and V is TRBV11-2; 8 bases are shared with TRBD1. The germline CDR1 and CDR2 sequences are SGHAT and FQNNGV. CDR3 length: 14 amino acids. For the CDR3, the DNA is TGTGTCAGCAGCTTCGGCGACAGGGGCTACGAGCAGTACTTC. This sequence encodes CVSSFGDRGYEQYF. Variable domain in full (rest from reference TRBV11-2 and TRBJ2-7): EAGVAQSPRYKIIEKRQSVAFWCNPISGHATLYWYQQILGQGPKLLIQFQNNGVVDDSQLPKDRFSAERLKGVDSTLKIQPAKLEDSAVYLCVSSFGDRGYEQYFGPGTRLTVT.

This clonotype showed up many times. The V gene is TRBV2, the J gene TRBJ2-5; no reliable D call. This CDR3 has 11 amino acids. V was pared by 5 bases and J by 13 bases, with 14 bases between. Germline CDR1 SNHLY, CDR2 FYNNEI. CDR3 sequence reads: CASSPTGIPYF. CDR3 DNA sequence: TGTGCCAGCAGTCCCACCGGTATTCCGTACTTC.

This clonotype occurred many times. The genes are TRBV6-6 and TRBJ2-3; D is undetermined. The CDR3 spans 12 residues. The V end lost 4 bases, the J end lost 5 bases, and 7 bases lay between the germline ends. In germline, CDR1 is MNHNY, CDR2 SVGAGI (reference sequence). The CDR3 loop is CASSSLLDTQYF. CDR3 nucleotides: TGTGCCAGCAGTTCCTTATTAGATACGCAGTATTTT.

This rearrangement joins TRBV7-9 to TRBJ2-7, with 13 bases lining up with TRBD2. The J segment lost 6 bases and the V segment lost 5 bases, leaving 7 bases of the junction unmatched. Germline lookup yields CDR1 SEHNR and CDR2 FQNEAQ (reference sequence). This CDR3 spans 15 amino acids. The CDR3 loop reads CASSPTSGRTCEQYF. DNA for the CDR3: TGTGCCAGCAGCCCGACTAGCGGGAGGACCTGCGAGCAGTACTTC. The full variable domain, its missing parts supplied by reference TRBV7-9 and TRBJ2-7, is DTGVSQNPRHKITKRGQNVTFRCDPISEHNRLYWYRQTLGQGPEFLTYFQNEAQLEKSRLLSDRFSAERPKGSFSTLEIQRTEQGDSAMYLCASSPTSGRTCEQYFGPGTRLTVT.

As to this clonotype: This may arise from a read error, as a much more abundant clone is one base away. The gene calls are TRBV11-2 and TRBJ2-1; D gene uncertain. CDR1 SGHAT and CDR2 FQNNGV come from the germline V gene. The CDR3 covers 17 residues. CDR3 in DNA: TGTGCCAGCAGCTTAGTTCGGTTAACTAACTCCTACAATGAGCGGTTCTTC. It encodes CASSLVRLTNSYNERFF.

On this clonotype: A much larger clone differs by one base, so this may be a read error. The rearrangement joins TRBV20-1 to TRBJ1-2, with a weak D call TRBD1 (5 bases). The germline V gene encodes CDR1 DFQATT and CDR2 SNEGSKA (reference sequence). The CDR3 length is 13 residues. The CDR3 nucleotides read TGCAGTGCCCCCACGTCGGGGGTTGGCGGCTGCACCTTC. The encoded protein is CSAPTSGVGGCTF.

Remarks on this clonotype: This may come from a read error, since a much larger clone is one base off. Without the conserved terminal phenylalanine or tryptophan, this CDR3 likely stems from a read error. The chain couples TRBV5-1 to TRBJ2-2; a weak D match, TRBD2 (5 bases). This CDR3 is built from 16 residues. Germline CDR1 and CDR2: SGHRS and YFSETQ. The V end lost 0 bases, the J end lost 0 bases, and 9 bases lay between the germline ends. In DNA, the CDR3 is TGCGCCAGCAGCTTGGACTCGGGATCGAACACCGGGGAGCTGTTTCTT. Translation: CASSLDSGSNTGELFL.

This clonotype was recorded at least ten times. The chain recombines TRBV20-1 with TRBJ2-3; TRBD2 matches at 9 bases. The germline gives CDR1 DFQATT, CDR2 SNEGSKA (reference sequence). J was trimmed by 6 bases and V by 6 bases; bases with no gene match: 13. CDR3 length: 15 residues. The CDR3 coding sequence is TGCAGTGCAGAGGGGTCTAGCGGGGATGGGGATACGCAGTATTTT. This translates into CSAEGSSGDGDTQYF.